This TCR beta chain was sequenced for a study of glioma-infiltrating T cells after dendritic cell vaccination (dated by TCRdb to the mid-2010s). Notes on the research overall: The cohort included around 15 glioblastoma patients drawn from Phase I and II dendritic cell vaccination trials, of whom 9 were newly diagnosed and 6 had recurrent disease. Autologous tumor lysate-pulsed dendritic cell vaccination was administered to the patients between the early 2000s and the early 2010s. The vaccine was prepared from monocyte-derived dendritic cells that were cultured for seven days with IL-4 and GM-CSF and then pulsed overnight with autologous tumor lysate. Three intradermal dendritic cell vaccine injections were administered to patients at biweekly intervals in the arm below the axilla. In glioblastoma patients vaccinated with dendritic cells, deep sequencing of TCR beta CDR3 regions served to measure tumor-infiltrating lymphocyte content and to compare repertoires between tumor and blood. Survival after dendritic cell vaccination was correlated with TCR sequencing metrics, such as TIL content and the overlap between tumor and blood repertoires. What the research found in general, with its limitations: The three-group TCR overlap response model was characterized as speculative, and prospective validation of the model was stated to be required. Higher estimated pretreatment TIL content predicted longer time to progression and overall survival after dendritic cell vaccination. The cohort was small and heterogeneous, few patients had complete blood and tumor sets, and even fewer had initial-recurrent tumor pairs. No direct relationship between TCR clonality and survival was found, suggesting that a diverse polyclonal response may matter.

The immunoSEQ assay amplified TCRB CDR3 regions from 1.5 to 2.5 micrograms of genomic DNA, or from all available DNA when less than that amount was available. For multiplex PCR, 60 forward primers for TCR V beta segments and 13 reverse primers for J beta segments were used. To estimate reads per starting template, synthetic control templates were spiked into each sample at limiting dilution. The Illumina HiSeq System generated sequencing reads of 87 bp. In the authors' own workflow: PCR and sequencing errors were removed by merging closely related sequences with a nearest neighbor algorithm. TCR overlap was measured as the percentage of unique tumor TCR beta sequences also present in the same patient's peripheral blood. TCRdb took this table from immuneACCESS and kept in-frame rearrangements with V and J called. Such tables lack part of the clones; where checked against another copy, unresolved V genes explain under half of the gap, and the rest is unexplained. The V and J calls and clone size come from that table; D and trimming were worked out from the DNA. This sample gives just under 60,000 clones in total; roughly 80% of them show up just once. The leading ten clones occupy roughly 14% of the sample.

Concerning this clone itself: Its antigen specificity is not known. No per-base quality is available; no much larger clone lies one base away.

The V end loses 5 bases and the J end loses 1 base, and a stretch of 14 bases separates them. Measured from the cysteine to the phenylalanine, the CDR3 is 15 residues long. The DNA shown is the 45-base CDR3, in frame from base 1. CDR1 and CDR2 are drawn from the germline V gene: SGHVS, FQNEAQ. The time point tag for this specimen amounts to: after dendritic cell vaccination, including at tumor progression/relapse. To be selected, patients needed enough residual fresh-frozen tumor tissue and more than two years of available survival data. An isocitrate dehydrogenase mutation was not carried by any of the glioblastoma patients, although molecular status was otherwise variable. PBMC were collected before vaccination, two weeks after the third vaccination, and at tumor progression if progression occurred. The Qiagen DNeasy Blood extraction Kit was used to extract genomic DNA.

The specimen was blood, collected after dendritic cell vaccination. The sequence derives from a human donor with glioblastoma. The rearranged chain carries TRBV7-8 and TRBJ1-1; a weak D assignment points to TRBD1 (6 bases agree). In nucleotide form, the sequence is TGTGCCAGCAGCCCCGGCGTACAGGGGAACACTGAAGCTTTCTTT. Translated, it reads CASSPGVQGNTEAFF.